This T cell receptor (beta chain) was retrieved from a study of T-cell reconstitution after alpha-beta-depleted transplantation in children. CDR1 is SQVTM, CDR2 ANQGSEA, per germline. The V gene lost 7 bases and the J gene lost 4 bases, with 16 bases spanning the gap. The CDR3 spans 14 residues. Unique molecular identifiers were incorporated into the prepared TCRbeta library. In TCRdb, the PCR reads were re-called with MiXCR into one record per CDR3 protein. Among hundreds of thousands of distinct CDR3 sequences listed, around 16% were seen once. The source material was PBMCs, mostly from graft donor cells, sampled 360 days after TCRalphabeta/CD19-depleted stem cell transplant. The chain employs TRBV29-1 and TRBJ2-2; perhaps TRBD2 as D (5 bases). This sequence was found in a male patient aged 2 to 9 who had a stem cell transplant for acute lymphoblastic leukemia, so the T cells may come from the graft donor. The CDR3 DNA sequence: TGCAGCGGAGGACTTGGAGTGAGCACCGGGGAGCTGTTTTTT. The encoded protein is CSGGLGVSTGELFF.